The clone carrying this T cell receptor beta chain was counted ten times or more. The sample comes from a study of T cells in Graves' hyperthyroidism and ophthalmopathy. Orbital computed tomography and thyroid ultrasound, together with serum TRAb and thyroxine and clinical symptoms, were used for diagnoses. Amplified TCR beta CDR3 regions came from RNA transcripts. First-round RT-PCR with HTBI primers amplified the TCR CDR3 region. TCRdb processed the multiplex PCR reads anew with MiXCR; each CDR3 protein has one entry. This table holds some 400,000 distinct CDR3 sequences, about 13% found once. Trimming took off 4 bases at V and 2 bases at J, with 14 bases between the two ends. Per germline, CDR1 SEHNR and CDR2 FQNEAQ (reference sequence). The CDR3 has 15 residues.

The rearrangement joins TRBV7-9 to TRBJ1-1; possibly TRBD1 for D (6 bases). This receptor was taken from a young man with Graves' hyperthyroidism that later progressed to Graves' ophthalmopathy. Sequencing used blood. The CDR3 bases are TGTGCCAGCAGCTCGACGGGGGGGCGAAACACTGAAGCTTTCTTT. It specifies CASSSTGGRNTEAFF.